This T cell receptor beta chain was profiled in a study of T cell changes during pregnancy in multiple sclerosis. The protocol was immunoSEQ multiplex PCR, while the TCRdb copy is restricted to in-frame clones and leaves out a portion. The repertoire holds about 35,000 clones, with roughly nine tenths as singletons. This clone was detected only once. Trimming left V 5 bases short and J 7 bases short, with 18 bases between. Germline CDR1 and CDR2: SQVTM and ANQGSEA. This CDR3 has 14 residues. J is TRBJ2-1 and V is TRBV29-1; possible D gene TRBD1, 5 bases. This receptor was taken from a female donor in good health, enrolled as a control in a pregnancy study. This specimen consisted of peripheral blood, obtained in the third trimester of pregnancy. DNA for the CDR3: TGCAGCGTTCGTCGACAAGGGGCCTTAAATGAGCAGTTCTTC. This translates into CSVRRQGALNEQFF.